Presented here are 16 T cell receptor beta chains from one specimen sequenced in a study of shared clonotypes between healthy human individuals. Data came from immunoSEQ multiplex PCR; TCRdb stores just in-frame clones and leaves some out. The sample has about 2.4 million clones, 80% to 95% seen once. Sequenced material: naive CD4+ T cells from PBMCs. The subset was: CD45RA+ positively selected. The source of these receptors is a man aged 18 to 35 in good health. Some clones in this sample may be carry-over from other donors' samples.

The chain couples TRBV5-1 to TRBJ1-2, with D hard to call. Trimming left V 0 bases short and J 8 bases short, with 20 bases between. This CDR3 contains 16 residues. Germline V gene sequence: CDR1 SGHRS, CDR2 YFSETQ. The CDR3 protein is CASSLASGWNSGGYTF. For the CDR3, the DNA is TGCGCCAGCAGCTTGGCCTCTGGTTGGAACAGTGGAGGCTACACCTTC. Together with reference TRBV5-1 and TRBJ1-2, the CDR3 gives the full variable domain: KAGVTQTPRYLIKTRGQQVTLSCSPISGHRSVSWYQQTPGQGLQFLFEYFSETQRNKGNFPGRFSGRQFSNSRSEMNVSTLELGDSALYLCASSLASGWNSGGYTFGSGTRLTVV.

This clone appeared a few times. This chain links TRBV12-5 with TRBJ1-1; possible D gene TRBD1, 6 bases. Trimming took 1 base from V and 2 from J, leaving 11 bases between them. The CDR3 loop spans 15 amino acids. Germline assignment: CDR1 LGHNT and CDR2 FRNRAP. The CDR3 coding sequence is TGTGCTAGTGGTTTGGCACGGGGGGCCAACACTGAAGCTTTCTTT. Protein product: CASGLARGANTEAFF.

This chain links TRBV15 with TRBJ1-5; D is unresolved. The CDR3 sequence is 18 residues long. The V gene lost 0 bases and the J gene lost 0 bases, with 15 bases spanning the gap. The germline gives CDR1 LNHNV, CDR2 YYDKDF (reference sequence). Written as DNA, the CDR3 is TGTGCCACCAGCAGAGACCTTCGGACGGGAACTAGCAATCAGCCCCAGCATTTT. Its translation: CATSRDLRTGTSNQPQHF.

This sequence joins TRBV7-2 and TRBJ2-4, with D possibly being TRBD1 (7 bases). This CDR3 has 14 residues. CDR1 and CDR2 (germline): SGHTA, FQGNSA. Between the trimmed V and J ends, which lost 4 bases and 6 bases, there was a span of 13 bases. CDR3 nucleotides: TGTGCCAGCAGCTCGCAGGGGGGAAGAAACATTCAGTACTTC. Translating gives CASSSQGGRNIQYF.

This chain uses TRBV4-3 with TRBJ2-4; 11 nucleotides agree with TRBD2. Germline assignment: CDR1 LGHNA and CDR2 YSLEER. The CDR3 runs 16 residues. The V gene end was trimmed by 4 bases and the J gene end by 7 bases; junction bases not matched to a gene: 9. CDR3 amino acids: CASSPGIAGGRNIQYF. The CDR3 DNA follows: TGCGCCAGCAGCCCCGGCATAGCGGGAGGGAGGAACATTCAGTACTTC.

This clone appeared a single time. CDR3 in amino acids: CASSRSVGETQYF. CDR3 sequence (DNA): TGCGCCAGCAGCCGTTCGGTGGGGGAGACCCAGTACTTC. The rearrangement uses TRBV5-1 and TRBJ2-5; D gene uncertain. The CDR3 contains 13 residues. From germline, CDR1 is SGHRS and CDR2 YFSETQ. Trimming left V 4 bases short and J 5 bases short, with 12 bases between.

Comment on this clone: Other DNA variants within this sample encode the same CDR3. The chain recombines TRBV5-1 with TRBJ2-1, with 8 bases that match TRBD2. The junction had 4 bases not matched to a gene; V was cut back by 5 bases and J by 0 bases. The CDR3 consists of 15 residues. CDR1 is SGHRS and CDR2 is YFSETQ in the germline V gene. CDR3 sequence reads: CASSSGTSSYNEQFF. The CDR3 nucleotides read TGCGCCAGCAGTAGCGGGACCAGCTCCTACAATGAGCAGTTCTTC. Full variable domain (remainder filled in from reference TRBV5-1 and TRBJ2-1): KAGVTQTPRYLIKTRGQQVTLSCSPISGHRSVSWYQQTPGQGLQFLFEYFSETQRNKGNFPGRFSGRQFSNSRSEMNVSTLELGDSALYLCASSSGTSSYNEQFFGPGTRLTVL.

The rearrangement links TRBV4-1 to TRBJ1-4, with 7 bases aligning to TRBD1. This CDR3 comprises 18 residues. Germline CDR1 and CDR2: MGHRA and YSYEKL. The V and J ends lost 1 base and 5 bases, in that order; junction bases with no gene match: 13. CDR3 residues: CASSQGSSKTGQNEKLFF. CDR3 in DNA: TGCGCCAGCAGCCAAGGTTCCTCCAAGACAGGGCAAAATGAAAAACTGTTTTTT.

This chain uses TRBV6-5 with TRBJ1-1, with D tentatively TRBD1 (6 bases). Germline CDR1 MNHEY, CDR2 SVGAGI. This CDR3 is 14 amino acids long. V lost 6 bases, J lost 3 bases, and 14 bases lay in between. The CDR3 DNA is TGTGCCAGCAGCCGCAGGGGTTCTTACACTGAAGCTTTCTTT. Its translation is CASSRRGSYTEAFF.

In nucleotides, the CDR3 is TGTGCCAGCAGCCAAGCGGCGTCCTTTGGGTTCCAAACCTACGAGCAGTACTTC. Protein: CASSQAASFGFQTYEQYF. The rearrangement links TRBV4-2 to TRBJ2-7; D unclear. Germline V gives CDR1 LGHNA, CDR2 YNFKEQ. V was trimmed by 1 base and J by 2 bases, leaving 21 bases between them. The CDR3 has 18 amino acids.

The chain carries TRBV18 and TRBJ1-1; D call uncertain. Germline lookup yields CDR1 KGHSH and CDR2 LQKENI. Trimming shortened V by 2 bases and J by 1 base, and 11 bases separated the two germline ends. The CDR3 covers 15 residues. CDR3 loop: CASSPGLPGNTEAFF. In DNA form, the CDR3 reads TGTGCCAGCTCACCAGGTCTCCCGGGGAACACTGAAGCTTTCTTT.

The chain links TRBV28 to TRBJ2-7; a weak D match, TRBD2 (6 bases). In germline, CDR1 is MDHEN, CDR2 SYDVKM. The CDR3 consists of 15 residues. V lost 6 bases to trimming and J lost 2 bases, with 17 bases between them. The CDR3 reads CASSSTSFNTYEQYF. The CDR3 DNA is TGTGCCAGCAGCTCCACTAGCTTTAATACCTACGAGCAGTACTTC.

V is TRBV4-2 and J is TRBJ2-7; D tentatively fits TRBD1 or TRBD2 (5 bases each). Trimming took 1 base from V and 2 from J, leaving 15 bases between them. Germline assignment: CDR1 LGHNA and CDR2 YNFKEQ. The CDR3 is made up of 16 amino acids. The chain's CDR3 is CASSQGPSGTPYEQYF. CDR3 in DNA: TGTGCCAGCAGCCAAGGCCCCTCCGGGACCCCCTACGAGCAGTACTTC.

Note on this clone: The junction does not match germline at one end; this may be a read error. The chain is built from TRBV6-6 and TRBJ1-1; D uncertain. The CDR3 covers 13 residues. Germline-derived CDR1 and CDR2 are MNHNY and SVGAGI (reference sequence). CDR3 coding DNA: TGTGCCAGCAGCACCGTTTTGAATACTGAAGCTTTCTTT. Protein: CASSTVLNTEAFF.

V and J are TRBV7-3 and TRBJ2-1; D call uncertain. CDR3 length: 15 residues. Germline lookup yields CDR1 SGHTA and CDR2 FQGTGA. V was trimmed by 3 bases and J by 4 bases, leaving 13 bases between them. The CDR3 protein is CASSLTSDGYNEQFF. The DNA of the CDR3 is TGTGCCAGCAGCTTGACTTCCGATGGGTACAATGAGCAGTTCTTC.

V gene TRBV4-2 combines with J gene TRBJ2-3; tentative D call: TRBD1 (7 bases). The CDR3 covers 14 residues. Trimming shortened V by 3 bases and J by 8 bases, and 15 bases separated the two germline ends. Germline loops: CDR1 LGHNA, CDR2 YNFKEQ. The CDR3: CASSQEGALGTQYF. The CDR3 DNA reads as TGTGCCAGCAGCCAGGAGGGGGCCCTCGGTACGCAGTATTTT.